These 30 T cell receptor beta chains originate from one sample sequenced in a study of T cells in Graves' hyperthyroidism and ophthalmopathy. RNA transcripts yielded amplified TCR beta CDR3 regions. The study used the HTBI primer set for a first-round RT-PCR of the TCR CDR3. MiXCR was run by TCRdb on the multiplex PCR reads, yielding one entry per CDR3 protein. The sample holds fewer than 500,000 distinct CDR3 sequences, roughly 14% seen once. The sequencing sample was made of blood. These receptors originate from a man younger than 30 with Graves' ophthalmopathy.

This clonotype was counted between two and nine times. The J gene is TRBJ2-7, the V gene TRBV11-3, with D possibly matching TRBD2 (6 bases). Looked up from germline, CDR1 is SGHNT and CDR2 is YENEEA. V lost 4 bases and J 3 bases, leaving 13 bases between the germline ends. The CDR3 totals 14 residues. CDR3 amino acids: CASSSTSGFYEQYF. CDR3 coding DNA: TGTGCCAGCAGCTCGACGAGCGGGTTCTACGAGCAGTACTTC.

This clonotype was seen a few times. The V call is TRBV18, the J call TRBJ2-1; weak D call: TRBD2 (5 bases). CDR1 is KGHSH and CDR2 is LQKENI in the germline V gene. The V end was cut by 1 base, the J end by 4 bases, with 11 bases between. This CDR3 comprises 15 residues. CDR3 coding DNA: TGTGCCAGCTCACCACAAGGCGGAGGTTACAATGAGCAGTTCTTC. Its protein is CASSPQGGGYNEQFF.

There are a few counts of this clonotype. CDR3 bases: TGTGCCATCAGTGATAGTCAGGGCGGGGAGACCCAGTACTTC. This sequence encodes CAISDSQGGETQYF. This chain joins TRBV10-3 and TRBJ2-5; tentatively, D is TRBD1 or TRBD2 (5 bases each). The CDR3 loop spans 14 amino acids. Trimming took 3 bases from V and 5 from J, leaving 13 bases between them. Germline V gives CDR1 ENHRY, CDR2 SYGVKD.

This clonotype was counted at least ten times. The chain couples TRBV5-1 to TRBJ1-1, with no clear D. Germline V lookup: CDR1 SGHRS, CDR2 YFSETQ. The CDR3 totals 16 residues. The V end lost 1 base, the J end lost 3 bases, and 16 bases lay between the germline ends. CDR3 DNA sequence: TGCGCCAGCAGCTTGATACCACCTTTCCAGCACACTGAAGCTTTCTTT. Encoded protein: CASSLIPPFQHTEAFF.

This clonotype was picked up many times. V usage is TRBV6-1 and J usage is TRBJ2-5; D ambiguous. With 4 bases removed from V and 2 bases from J, the gap between germline ends came to 14 bases. The CDR3 extends over 15 amino acids. Germline V gives CDR1 MNHNS, CDR2 SASEGT. CDR3 sequence: CASSGLESGQETQYF. CDR3 DNA sequence: TGTGCCAGCAGTGGGTTGGAATCTGGGCAAGAGACCCAGTACTTC.

This clonotype has a handful of counts. The chain combines TRBV5-1 with TRBJ2-1; D might be TRBD1 (6 bases). CDR3 size: 15 residues. V gave up 0 bases and J gave up 6 bases, with 13 bases separating them. Germline CDR1 SGHRS, CDR2 YFSETQ. CDR3 sequence (DNA): TGCGCCAGCAGCTTGGAGGACAGTTTAGTCAATGAGCAGTTCTTC. This codes for CASSLEDSLVNEQFF.

This chain links TRBV24-1 with TRBJ2-3; 7 nucleotides agree with TRBD1. The CDR3 extends over 16 amino acids. Per germline, CDR1 KGHDR and CDR2 SFDVKD. The J segment lost 2 bases and the V segment lost 4 bases, leaving 8 bases of the junction unmatched. CDR3 sequence: CATSEPDRTSTDTQYF. DNA for the CDR3: TGTGCCACCAGTGAGCCGGACAGGACCTCCACAGATACGCAGTATTTT.

The chain combines TRBV28 with TRBJ2-7; 12 bases map to TRBD1. The CDR3 is 15 residues long. The V gene end was trimmed by 10 bases and the J gene end by 2 bases; junction bases not matched to a gene: 9. Germline CDR1 is MDHEN and CDR2 is SYDVKM. The CDR3 sequence: CATSMGDRGPYEQYF. The CDR3 nucleotides read TGTGCCACCTCCATGGGGGACAGGGGGCCCTACGAGCAGTACTTC.

The chain has TRBV4-2 and TRBJ2-7; no clear D. The CDR3 length is 16 residues. The ends were cut back, 3 bases at V and 2 bases at J, with 17 bases in the middle. Germline V gene lookup returns CDR1 LGHNA and CDR2 YNFKEQ. The CDR3 DNA reads as TGTGCCAGCAGCCAGGCGGCAGGATTGGCCCCCTACGAGCAGTACTTC. Amino acids: CASSQAAGLAPYEQYF.

Ten or more counts support this clonotype. The chain has TRBV7-9 and TRBJ2-5, with 9 bases fitting TRBD2. The CDR3 is 16 residues long. CDR1 SEHNR and CDR2 FQNEAQ come from the germline V gene (reference sequence). Losses at the gene ends were 5 bases for V and 1 base for J; bases not matched to a gene: 8. CDR3 region: CASSARLAALQETQYF. The CDR3 coding sequence is TGTGCCAGCAGCGCAAGACTAGCGGCCCTCCAAGAGACCCAGTACTTC.

This clonotype came up many times. CDR3 amino acids: CASSLQGARNSPLHF. The CDR3 nucleotides are TGTGCCAGCAGCCTACAGGGGGCGAGGAATTCACCCCTCCACTTT. V gene TRBV13 combines with J gene TRBJ1-6; the match to TRBD1 covers 9 bases. Germline V gene sequence: CDR1 PRHDT, CDR2 FYEKMQ (reference sequence). J was trimmed by 7 bases and V by 5 bases; bases with no gene match: 6. The CDR3 runs 15 residues.

This clonotype was detected once. The chain has TRBV19 and TRBJ2-5, with no clear D. Trimming shortened V by 1 base and J by 4 bases, and 10 bases separated the two germline ends. This CDR3 spans 14 amino acids. Germline V gene data show CDR1 as LNHDA and CDR2 as SQIVND (reference sequence). The CDR3: CASSIGLLPETQYF. For the CDR3, the DNA is TGTGCCAGTAGTATAGGACTCCTCCCAGAGACCCAGTACTTC.

This clonotype was counted many times. The V call is TRBV5-1, the J call TRBJ2-3, with D maybe TRBD1 (6 bases). This CDR3 has 14 amino acids. CDR1 and CDR2 from the germline V gene are SGHRS and YFSETQ. Trimming pared 0 bases from V and 6 bases from J, leaving 11 bases between. CDR3 region: CASSLASQGDTQYF. Written as DNA, the CDR3 is TGCGCCAGCAGCTTGGCCTCTCAGGGGGATACGCAGTATTTT.

This chain connects TRBV27 to TRBJ1-2; possibly TRBD1 for D (5 bases). Trimming left V 7 bases short and J 2 bases short, with 11 bases between. Germline V gene data show CDR1 as MNHEY and CDR2 as SMNVEV (reference sequence). The CDR3 totals 13 residues. The CDR3: CASTRGGNYGYTF. As DNA, the CDR3 is TGTGCCAGCACCCGTGGGGGGAACTATGGCTACACCTTC.

Ten or more counts support this clonotype. The rearrangement joins TRBV11-2 to TRBJ1-5, with D possibly being TRBD1 (5 bases). With 1 base removed from V and 2 bases from J, the gap between germline ends came to 12 bases. This CDR3 comprises 16 residues. CDR1 is SGHAT, CDR2 FQNNGV, per germline. The CDR3 nucleotides are TGTGCCAGCAGCTTAGGTGGGGGATTCGGCAATCAGCCCCAGCATTTT. It encodes CASSLGGGFGNQPQHF.

This clonotype was seen many times. The J gene is TRBJ2-1, the V gene TRBV11-1, with D perhaps TRBD2 (6 bases). V was shortened by 7 bases and J by 5 bases, with 9 bases between the two germline ends. Germline V lookup: CDR1 SGHAT, CDR2 FQDESV (reference sequence). There are 12 residues in the CDR3. The CDR3 here is CASTRGNNEQFF. The DNA of the CDR3 is TGTGCCAGCACCCGGGGGAACAATGAGCAGTTCTTC.

The chain recombines TRBV4-1 with TRBJ2-3, with D maybe TRBD2 (5 bases). Germline-derived CDR1 and CDR2 are MGHRA and YSYEKL. The CDR3 is made up of 16 amino acids. V gave up 4 bases and J gave up 0 bases, with 14 bases separating them. CDR3 loop: CASSLHIGGSTDTQYF. The CDR3 coding sequence is TGCGCCAGCAGCCTTCATATTGGCGGGAGCACAGATACGCAGTATTTT.

Comment on this clonotype: One base away lies a much larger clone, so this may be a sequencing read error. The chain employs TRBV12-3 or TRBV12-4 and TRBJ2-7, with D hard to call. The CDR3 consists of 13 residues. Here the CDR3 reads CASSFMEGHERYF. The DNA for the CDR3 is TGTGCCAGCAGTTTTATGGAAGGTCACGAGCGGTACTTC.

This clonotype was counted at least ten times. The V call is TRBV18, the J call TRBJ2-7; D ambiguous. Germline values: CDR1 KGHSH, CDR2 LQKENI. There are 13 residues in the CDR3. Trimming took 6 bases from V and 5 from J, leaving 14 bases between them. This CDR3 is CASSPTNGHEQYF. The CDR3 region has the DNA TGTGCCAGCTCCCCCACGAATGGGCACGAGCAGTACTTC.

This clonotype was seen at least ten times. The chain couples TRBV5-1 to TRBJ1-2; maybe TRBD1 (6 bases). V dropped 3 bases and J dropped 7 bases, with 13 bases sitting between them. CDR3 length equals 13 residues. The germline gives CDR1 SGHRS, CDR2 YFSETQ. The DNA of the CDR3 is TGCGCCAGCAGCTCTACAGGGTCCTCTGGCTACACCTTC. This codes for CASSSTGSSGYTF.

V and J are TRBV6-5 and TRBJ1-1; the D is unclear. This CDR3 contains 17 residues. Germline V gene data show CDR1 as MNHEY and CDR2 as SVGAGI. Trimming cost V 2 bases and J 1 base, with 17 bases left between them. The CDR3 bases are TGTGCCAGCAGTTACCGTCGGGTCGGGGTATGGAACACTGAAGCTTTCTTT. It is translated as CASSYRRVGVWNTEAFF.

The CDR3 sequence: CASRQEAKNIQYF. As DNA, the CDR3 is TGTGCCAGCAGACAAGAAGCCAAAAACATTCAGTACTTC. This chain uses TRBV11-3 with TRBJ2-4, with D unclear. Germline V gene lookup returns CDR1 SGHNT and CDR2 YENEEA. The CDR3 is made up of 13 amino acids. V gave up 6 bases and J gave up 0 bases, with 6 bases separating them.

This clonotype was seen many times. This chain uses TRBV10-1 with TRBJ1-1, with no clear D. CDR1 WNHNN and CDR2 SYGVQD come from the germline V gene (reference sequence). The CDR3 contains 13 residues. V was cut by 2 bases and J by 4 bases, with 8 bases left in between. Written as DNA, the CDR3 is TGCGCCAGCAGTGAGACAGTAACCACTGAAGCTTTCTTT. Its translation: CASSETVTTEAFF.

The chain uses TRBV28 and TRBJ2-7; maybe TRBD2 (6 bases). CDR3 length equals 14 residues. V lost 7 bases, J lost 2 bases, and 15 bases lay in between. Looked up from germline, CDR1 is MDHEN and CDR2 is SYDVKM. The CDR3 sequence: CASNSHGSPYEQYF. The DNA for the CDR3 is TGTGCCAGCAATTCACACGGGAGCCCCTACGAGCAGTACTTC. Complete variable domain (other parts from reference TRBV28 and TRBJ2-7): DVKVTQSSRYLVKRTGEKVFLECVQDMDHENMFWYRQDPGLGLRLIYFSYDVKMKEKGDIPEGYSVSREKKERFSLILESASTNQTSMYLCASNSHGSPYEQYFGPGTRLTVT.

In the case of this clonotype: This may stem from a read error, because a much larger clone lies one nucleotide away. The chain is built from TRBV11-2 and TRBJ2-3; 15 bases line up with TRBD2. CDR1 and CDR2 (germline): SGHAT, FQNNGV. The CDR3 spans 18 residues. Germline trimming cut 8 bases from V and 8 bases from J; bases unmatched to any gene: 17. The CDR3 reads CASAPASGTSGGRGTQYF. CDR3 bases: TGTGCCAGCGCCCCAGCTTCTGGGACTAGCGGGGGGAGAGGTACGCAGTATTTT.

This clonotype was detected many times. The J gene is TRBJ1-2, the V gene TRBV20-1, with D possibly TRBD1 on 6 matching bases. V dropped 1 base and J dropped 3 bases, with 15 bases sitting between them. Germline lookup yields CDR1 DFQATT and CDR2 SNEGSKA (reference sequence). The CDR3 length is 15 residues. The CDR3 reads CSARGSGASYYGYTF. In DNA, the CDR3 is TGCAGTGCTAGAGGCTCAGGGGCAAGCTACTATGGCTACACCTTC.

A note on this clonotype: A much larger clonotype is one base distant, so this may be a read error. This chain connects TRBV5-1 to TRBJ2-1; either TRBD1 or TRBD2 may fit D (5 bases each). Deletions cut 2 bases from V and 9 bases from J, with 12 bases between. The CDR3 runs to 13 residues. Germline values: CDR1 SGHRS, CDR2 YFSETQ. Here the CDR3 reads CASSFGADSEQFF. CDR3 bases: TGCGCCAGCAGCTTCGGGGCCGACAGTGAGCAGTTCTTC.

This clonotype was counted ten times or more. This chain links TRBV5-1 with TRBJ2-3; D is perhaps TRBD1 (6 bases). This CDR3 has 16 amino acids. Germline V gene lookup returns CDR1 SGHRS and CDR2 YFSETQ. V was clipped by 3 bases and J by 0 bases, with 14 bases between them. CDR3 sequence (DNA): TGCGCCAGCAGCTCGTCCTGGGGGCCTAGCACAGATACGCAGTATTTT. This translates into CASSSSWGPSTDTQYF.

This clonotype was recorded a few times. The V and J genes are TRBV5-8 and TRBJ1-5; perhaps TRBD1 as D (5 bases). Looked up from germline, CDR1 is SGHTS and CDR2 is YDEGEE. The CDR3 contains 14 residues. V was cut by 3 bases and J by 3 bases, with 10 bases left in between. CDR3 sequence: CASSSLGDNQPQHF. As DNA, the CDR3 is TGTGCCAGCAGCTCGTTGGGGGACAATCAGCCCCAGCATTTT.

This clonotype occurred many times. V gene TRBV11-2 combines with J gene TRBJ2-7; D may be TRBD1 (5 bases). Germline V gene sequence: CDR1 SGHAT, CDR2 FQNNGV. The CDR3 consists of 14 residues. V was pared by 1 base and J by 4 bases, with 11 bases between. The CDR3 region has the DNA TGTGCCAGCAGCTTAGGAGTCAGGGAATACGAGCAGTACTTC. It specifies CASSLGVREYEQYF.